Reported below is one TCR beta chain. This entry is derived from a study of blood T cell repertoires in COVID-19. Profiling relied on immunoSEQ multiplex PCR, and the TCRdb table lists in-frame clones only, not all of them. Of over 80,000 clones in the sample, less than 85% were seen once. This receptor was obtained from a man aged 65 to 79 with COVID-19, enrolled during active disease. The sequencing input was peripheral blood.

The CDR3 nucleotides read TGTGCCAGCAGCTTCAGGGGGCGCATCCACGAGCAGTACTTC. Encoded protein: CASSFRGRIHEQYF. The rearrangement links TRBV5-6 to TRBJ2-7; the match to TRBD1 covers 8 bases. Germline V lookup: CDR1 SGHDT, CDR2 YYEEEE. The junction had 6 bases not matched to a gene; V was cut back by 2 bases and J by 5 bases. There are 14 residues in the CDR3.